The TCR beta chain described here comes from a study of blood T cell repertoires in COVID-19. For the study at large: Collection of acute and convalescent COVID-19 samples took place in the United States, Italy and Spain. The analysed material was cDNA or gDNA that came from T cells, B-cell-depleted T cells, or PBMCs.

Study processing details: Amplification with reference gene primers provided the estimates of nucleated cell counts. Here immunoSEQ multiplex PCR was the method, and the copy in TCRdb shows in-frame clones only, minus some. The V and J calls and clone size come from that table; D and trimming were worked out from the DNA. The sample lists roughly 250,000 clones, about 80% occurring once. Germline assignment: CDR1 LGHNA and CDR2 YNFKEQ. Losses at the gene ends were 3 bases for V and 0 bases for J; bases not matched to a gene: 2. The CDR3 spans 17 residues. The chain joins TRBV4-2 to TRBJ2-3; 14 nucleotides align to TRBD2. This sequence was found in a woman older than 75 with acute or convalescent COVID-19. The sequenced sample consisted of peripheral blood. CDR3 sequence reads: CASSQGTSGGSTDTQYF. In nucleotides, the CDR3 is TGTGCCAGCAGCCAGGGGACTAGCGGGGGAAGCACAGATACGCAGTATTTT.